The clone carrying this TCR beta chain came up a few times. The trim removed 6 bases at V and 4 bases at J, leaving 9 bases unmatched. Germline V lookup: CDR1 SGHRS, CDR2 YFSETQ. This CDR3 has 14 amino acids. The entry originates in a study of blood T cell repertoires in COVID-19. Across the study: Some COVID-19 samples were acute and others convalescent; all came from the United States, Italy and Spain. From T cells, B-cell-depleted T cells, or PBMCs came the material, which was cDNA or gDNA.

How the authors handled the data: Amplification from reference gene primers served as the basis for estimated nucleated cell counts. The repertoire was sequenced with immunoSEQ multiplex PCR; TCRdb's copy has only in-frame clones and lacks some. V and J calls and clone size are as listed in that table; D and trimming were resolved from the DNA. This table has 200,000 to 250,000 clones, 70% to 90% appearing once. The source of this sequence is a woman of 80 years or more with acute or convalescent COVID-19. Specimen: peripheral blood. This chain connects TRBV5-1 to TRBJ1-1, with 7 bases lining up with TRBD1. CDR3 residues: CASTILQGSTEAFF. CDR3 nucleotides: TGCGCCAGCACGATACTACAGGGGTCCACTGAAGCTTTCTTT.